These T cell receptor beta chains were read from a single sample in a study of Graves' ophthalmopathy and Graves' hyperthyroidism. In TCRdb, the multiplex PCR reads were re-called with MiXCR into one record per CDR3 protein. The table lists 300,000 to 450,000 distinct CDR3 sequences, approximately 18% of them singletons, with roughly 2.4% in the top ten. The specimen was peripheral blood. The receptor set was obtained from an adult woman with stable Graves' hyperthyroidism. Both conserved end residues are part of each CDR3. The D gene is left open where the match is weak. Not every row has a clone size; where given, it reads once, few, many or a size class.

D,size,J,V,CDR3,DNA
-,many,TRBJ2-7,TRBV4-2,CASSQEIGSPYEQYF,TGTGCCAGCAGCCAAGAGATAGGGAGTCCCTACGAGCAGTACTTC
-,many,TRBJ2-7,TRBV7-2,CASSLVQHEQYF,TGTGCCAGCAGCTTAGTACAGCACGAGCAGTACTTC
-,many,TRBJ1-6,TRBV7-9,CASSLERGFSPLHF,TGTGCCAGCAGCTTAGAGAGGGGGTTCTCTCCCCTCCACTTT
TRBD2,-,TRBJ2-2,TRBV10-3,CAISGPSGNTGELFF,TGTGCCATCAGTGGTCCTAGCGGCAACACCGGGGAGCTGTTTTTT
-,-,TRBJ1-1,TRBV25-1,CASSDSTGRGITEAFF,TGTGCCAGCAGTGACTCGACGGGCCGGGGGATCACTGAAGCTTTCTTT
-,many,TRBJ1-1,TRBV9,CASSVGWGEPTEAFF,TGTGCCAGCAGCGTAGGATGGGGGGAGCCCACTGAAGCTTTCTTT
-,many,TRBJ2-7,TRBV28,CASSSPSTGKTYEQYF,TGTGCCAGCAGTTCCCCTAGCACAGGGAAAACCTACGAGCAGTACTTC
TRBD2,-,TRBJ2-5,TRBV18,CASSPTQAGGYQETQYF,TGTGCCAGCTCACCTACACAAGCGGGAGGTTACCAAGAGACCCAGTACTTC
TRBD2,many,TRBJ2-7,TRBV7-9,CASRPSGNYEQYF,TGTGCCAGCCGACCTAGCGGCAACTACGAGCAGTACTTC
TRBD2,few,TRBJ2-7,TRBV4-3,CASSQDERGGYEQYF,TGCGCCAGCAGCCAAGACGAGCGGGGGGGCTACGAGCAGTACTTC
TRBD1,many,TRBJ1-2,TRBV10-3,CAISETGVTAGGYTF,TGTGCCATCAGTGAAACAGGGGTCACGGCGGGTGGCTACACCTTC
-,many,TRBJ1-1,TRBV6-2/TRBV6-3,CASSYSRGMNTEAFF,TGTGCCAGCAGTTACTCTCGGGGGATGAACACTGAAGCTTTCTTT
-,few,TRBJ1-1,TRBV18,CASSPGFQATEAFF,TGTGCCAGCTCGCCCGGGTTCCAGGCCACTGAAGCTTTCTTT
-,many,TRBJ2-7,TRBV7-2,CASSLALAPPPYEQYF,TGTGCCAGCAGCTTAGCGCTAGCCCCTCCTCCCTACGAGCAGTACTTC
-,many,TRBJ1-5,TRBV25-1,CASSNEGGQPQHF,TGTGCCAGCAGTAACGAGGGTGGTCAGCCCCAGCATTTT
-,few,TRBJ2-7,TRBV5-5,CASSLSRDGAYGVQYF,TGTGCCAGCAGCTTGAGCAGGGACGGTGCCTATGGGGTGCAGTACTTC
-,-,TRBJ2-5,TRBV6-5,CASSYGGGWETQYF,TGTGCCAGCAGTTATGGCGGGGGCTGGGAGACCCAGTACTTC
TRBD2,many,TRBJ2-2,TRBV6-5,CASTAGEAGELFF,TGTGCCAGCACCGCGGGGGAGGCCGGGGAGCTGTTTTTT
-,-,TRBJ2-2,TRBV20-1,CSAGQTSTGELFF,TGCAGTGCTGGACAGACTAGTACCGGGGAGCTGTTTTTT
-,many,TRBJ2-7,TRBV4-3,CASSQERPGVYEQYF,TGCGCCAGCAGCCAAGAACGTCCAGGGGTCTACGAGCAGTACTTC
-,many,TRBJ2-7,TRBV7-9,CASSEQGLNEQYF,TGTGCCAGCAGCGAGCAGGGGCTAAACGAGCAGTACTTC
-,-,TRBJ1-2,TRBV12-3/TRBV12-4,CASSQGSSYTF,TGTGCCAGCAGTCAAGGGAGCAGCTACACCTTC
-,-,TRBJ1-1,TRBV12-3/TRBV12-4,CASCWRREMNTEAFF,TGTGCCAGCTGTTGGCGCCGGGAAATGAACACTGAAGCTTTCTTT
-,many,TRBJ1-5,TRBV6-5,CASTPGGVGNQPQHF,TGTGCCAGCACACCTGGAGGGGTGGGCAATCAGCCCCAGCATTTT
-,many,TRBJ1-2,TRBV25-1,CASSRANLNYGYTF,TGTGCCAGCAGCCGGGCCAATCTTAACTATGGCTACACCTTC
TRBD1,many,TRBJ1-1,TRBV28,CASRYRGLGTEAFF,TGTGCCAGCAGATACAGGGGGCTGGGGACTGAAGCTTTCTTT
-,many,TRBJ2-5,TRBV12-3/TRBV12-4,CASSLAGKQETQYF,TGTGCCAGCAGTTTAGCAGGAAAACAAGAGACCCAGTACTTC
TRBD1,-,TRBJ2-7,TRBV6-5,CASSYWGTGGTAEQYF,TGTGCCAGCAGTTACTGGGGGACAGGGGGGACGGCTGAGCAGTACTTC
-,many,TRBJ1-5,TRBV3-1,CASSQDPGAQPQHF,TGTGCCAGCAGCCAAGACCCGGGGGCTCAGCCCCAGCATTTT
TRBD2,many,TRBJ2-7,TRBV28,CASSGRVPYEQYF,TGTGCCAGTAGCGGGAGGGTTCCCTACGAGCAGTACTTC
TRBD1,many,TRBJ1-2,TRBV2,CASRYRQGNYGYTF,TGTGCCAGCAGATACAGACAGGGGAACTATGGCTACACCTTC
-,many,TRBJ2-7,TRBV6-2/TRBV6-3,CASSYSWTYEQYF,TGTGCCAGCAGTTACTCGTGGACCTACGAGCAGTACTTC
-,many,TRBJ1-2,TRBV6-1,CASSSILDGYTF,TGTGCCAGCAGTAGCATCCTCGATGGCTACACCTTC
TRBD1,-,TRBJ1-1,TRBV12-3/TRBV12-4,CASSRRRGVDTEAFF,TGTGCCAGCAGTCGACGCAGGGGGGTCGACACTGAAGCTTTCTTT
TRBD2,few,TRBJ2-1,TRBV12-3/TRBV12-4,CASSLRSGRAGIFNNEQFF,TGTGCCAGCAGTTTAAGGAGCGGGAGGGCCGGAATCTTTAACAATGAGCAGTTCTTC
-,few,TRBJ2-7,TRBV27,CASSLLFPRGTGYEQYF,TGTGCCAGCAGTTTATTGTTCCCCAGGGGAACTGGGTACGAGCAGTACTTC
TRBD2,few,TRBJ2-5,TRBV5-1,CASSIGSGTSGRETQYF,TGCGCCAGCAGCATAGGGTCCGGGACTAGCGGGAGAGAGACCCAGTACTTC
-,once,TRBJ2-7,TRBV4-1,CASSQGDSSEQYF,TGCGCCAGCAGCCAAGGGGACTCGAGCGAGCAGTACTTC
-,many,TRBJ2-5,TRBV10-2,CASNTTQYF,TGCGCCAGCAATACGACCCAGTACTTC
-,many,TRBJ2-7,TRBV20-1,CSARTDGIYEQYF,TGCAGTGCTAGAACGGACGGGATCTACGAGCAGTACTTC
-,few,TRBJ1-3,TRBV4-1,CASSPQYVSSSGNTIYF,TGCGCCAGCAGCCCCCAATACGTCAGTAGCTCTGGAAACACCATATATTTT
-,many,TRBJ2-7,TRBV6-5,CASSSPGLLYEQYF,TGTGCCAGCAGTTCCCCGGGACTTTTGTACGAGCAGTACTTC
-,-,TRBJ1-5,TRBV12-5,CASALASNQPQHF,TGTGCTAGTGCCCTGGCTAGCAATCAGCCCCAGCATTTT
-,-,TRBJ1-1,TRBV28,CATTGRTNTEAFF,TGTGCCACTACCGGACGGACGAACACTGAAGCTTTCTTT
TRBD1,few,TRBJ1-3,TRBV4-1,CASSHRQGGNTIYF,TGCGCCAGCAGCCACCGACAGGGTGGAAACACCATATATTTT
-,many,TRBJ2-7,TRBV11-2,CASSLESAYEQYF,TGTGCCAGCAGCTTAGAAAGCGCATACGAGCAGTACTTC
-,many,TRBJ2-5,TRBV12-3/TRBV12-4,CASSLDRKETQYF,TGTGCCAGCAGTTTAGACAGAAAAGAGACCCAGTACTTC
-,many,TRBJ1-1,TRBV19,CASSTRTRHTEAFF,TGTGCCAGTAGTACCCGGACCCGACACACTGAAGCTTTCTTT
TRBD2,many,TRBJ2-5,TRBV11-2,CASRRLAGGGETQYF,TGTGCCAGCAGAAGACTAGCGGGAGGGGGAGAGACCCAGTACTTC
TRBD2,few,TRBJ2-7,TRBV2,CASSEAIAGGPYEQYF,TGTGCCAGCAGTGAAGCCATAGCGGGAGGCCCCTACGAGCAGTACTTC
-,many,TRBJ1-6,TRBV4-3,CASSQTTGMNSPLHF,TGCGCCAGCAGCCAGACAACAGGGATGAATTCACCCCTCCACTTT
-,many,TRBJ2-7,TRBV12-3/TRBV12-4,CASIQTGTYEQYF,TGTGCCAGCATTCAGACAGGCACCTACGAGCAGTACTTC
-,many,TRBJ2-7,TRBV7-9,CASSSDGLHEQYF,TGTGCCAGCAGCTCCGACGGGCTACACGAGCAGTACTTC
TRBD2,-,TRBJ2-4,TRBV6-2/TRBV6-3,CASSYLGGNIKYF,TGTGCCAGCAGTTACCTCGGGGGGAACATTAAGTACTTC